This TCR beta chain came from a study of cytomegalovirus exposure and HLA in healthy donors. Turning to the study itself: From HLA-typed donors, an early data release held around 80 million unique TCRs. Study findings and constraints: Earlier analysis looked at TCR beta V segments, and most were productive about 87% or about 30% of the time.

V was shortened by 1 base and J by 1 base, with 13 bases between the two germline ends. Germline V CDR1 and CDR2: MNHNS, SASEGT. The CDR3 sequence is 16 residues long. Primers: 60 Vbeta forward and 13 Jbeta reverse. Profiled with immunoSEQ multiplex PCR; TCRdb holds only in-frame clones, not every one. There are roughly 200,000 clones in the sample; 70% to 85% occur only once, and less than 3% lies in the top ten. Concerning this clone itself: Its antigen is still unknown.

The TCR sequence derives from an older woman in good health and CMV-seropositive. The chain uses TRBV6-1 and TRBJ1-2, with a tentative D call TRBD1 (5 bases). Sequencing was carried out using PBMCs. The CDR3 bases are TGTGCCAGCAGTGAAGGGTTAGGGGAACTTAACTATGGCTACACCTTC. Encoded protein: CASSEGLGELNYGYTF.